A selection of T cell receptor beta chains follows, all from one sample in a study of T cell responses to AZD1222 COVID-19 vaccine. TCRdb's copy holds only in-frame clones and misses some; the assay was immunoSEQ multiplex PCR. The sample has roughly 140,000 clones, around nine tenths seen once. The sequencing used peripheral blood, collected 28 days after the second AZD1222 dose. Receptors originate from an adult who received the AZD1222 COVID-19 vaccine. CDR3s leave out the opening cysteine and the closing phenylalanine or tryptophan. The order of the fields is V gene, CDR3 length, CDR3 protein.

TRBV6-5 | 12 | ASGGWDRLYGYT
TRBV5-1 | 11 | ASSLGGVPGYT
TRBV19 | 13 | ASIPQGELNQPQH
TRBV5-5 | 17 | ASSLRATDGSSYNSPLH
TRBV5-1 | 10 | ASSLEGNEQF
TRBV2 | 11 | ASTRQGSGELF
TRBV4-3 | 13 | ASSHHSGPSYEQY
TRBV30 | 11 | AWSGPHNSPLH
TRBV2 | 10 | ATRVPNEKLF
TRBV4-1 | 13 | ASSQDWGGGTEAF
TRBV29-1 | 11 | SVEGQGFGEQF
TRBV28 | 12 | ASSSTGAVQPQH
TRBV5-1 | 13 | ASSLVGQKQETQY
TRBV11-1 | 13 | ASVSDSNSYNEQF
TRBV15 | 15 | ATSRVLLAGGVDTQY
TRBV7-8 | 13 | ASSLAGEVGLGYT
TRBV29-1 | 14 | SVDGVLAGSLDEQF
TRBV2 | 11 | ASSDPGSYEQY
TRBV3-1/TRBV3-2 | 13 | ASSLGGSTNEKLF
TRBV19 | 11 | ASSTSDLREQY
TRBV6-5 | 11 | ASGGGARAEAF
TRBV28 | 14 | ASSEIGLAGSYEQY
TRBV18 | 11 | ASSSGVNTEAF
TRBV6-2/TRBV6-3 | 13 | ASSPPGVQSSEQY
TRBV28 | 13 | ASSLPGQGNEKLF
TRBV28 | 13 | ASSSPSSGDYEQY
TRBV10-3 | 15 | AISEARGGTASSGYT
TRBV10-2 | 12 | ASKTGQGAGEQY
TRBV27 | 11 | ASSWLAGAEAF
TRBV11-2 | 14 | ASRSPGTGIDSPLH
TRBV5-1 | 14 | ASSLAEASVNNEQF
TRBV28 | 10 | ASNPRVGGYT
TRBV30 | 11 | AGNRGSPYEQY
TRBV19 | 11 | ASSTQGQQPQH
TRBV2 | 11 | ASLPGLAGEQF
TRBV19 | 14 | ASSIGWNLHDQPQH
TRBV19 | 12 | ATTLGEPPYGYT
TRBV28 | 13 | ASSSDGTVKTEAF
TRBV28 | 12 | ASSPMGGDTEAF
TRBV30 | 9 | AWNGRETQY
TRBV19 | 11 | ARTVSGANVLT
TRBV2 | 11 | ASSRTVRNGYT